The source of this TCR beta chain is a study of blood T cells in healthy people across ages (dated by TCRdb to the mid-2010s). Regarding the complete study: In model experiments, roughly one uniquely barcoded TCR beta cDNA molecule per two T cells was captured by template switching. To track age-related changes in TCR beta repertoire diversity, the study relied on deep sequencing normalized with unique cDNA molecular identifiers. Donors were grouped into four age groups: young (average approximately 15 years), middle-aged (around 39), aged (62) and long-lived (roughly 80). To avoid experimental bias, donors of different ages were distributed randomly across sequencing lanes. The study analyzed two additional independent replicas of 1 million unique cDNA reads from the same blood draw for two donors, one aged 18 to 30 and one aged 80 or older.

Points the paper makes about the study in general: The long-lived group showed more naive CD4+ T cells, fewer expanded clones and increased TCR diversity than the aged group, suggesting age selection. The percentage of naive T cells measured by flow cytometry correlated strongly with observed TCR beta diversity. Conclusive comparison of naive and antigen-experienced compartments was prevented by the profiling of bulk unsorted PBMCs. Donor CMV infection status was unknown, potentially confounding age-related changes in expanded clonotypes. Observed TCR beta diversity per million T cells fell roughly linearly with age, and a significant reduction was already apparent by age around 36. Estimates of total diversity based on one million sequenced T cells were considered lower bounds and underestimates.

The donors were some 39 Caucasian individuals from Russia, aged roughly 6 to 90 years, who were systemically healthy. Each donor gave around 9.9 milliliters of peripheral blood, collected into EDTA-treated Vacutainer tubes. Ficoll-Paque density-gradient centrifugation was used to isolate PBMCs, with at least 6.5 million per sample. Trizol reagent was used to extract total RNA from PBMCs, with at least 5.5 micrograms per sample. Naive CD45RAhigh/CD27high T cell percentages were measured by flow cytometry on a PBMC aliquot from every donor. About this clonotype: Its antigen target is currently unknown. The sample holds no much larger clone one base away, and base qualities are not on file.

The method behind the library was 5' RACE. The instrument given in TCRdb is Illumina HiSeq 2500. A second PCR of about 7 to 12 cycles was run with a J-beta primer mix and a sample-barcoded 5' primer. A template-switch 5' adaptor carrying 12 random nucleotides introduced a unique molecular identifier onto each TCR beta cDNA molecule. At least 2.5 million CDR3-containing paired-end reads were obtained from each sample. All of the RNA was converted into first-strand cDNA using the Mint cDNA synthesis kit, with a TRBC-specific oligonucleotide serving as the primer. All cDNA was treated with uracil-DNA glycosylase and then went through a first 18-cycle PCR with the universal primers M1SS and BC2_uni_R. As for the authors' bioinformatics: Each sample was normalized by randomly selecting 1 million high-quality reads, each carrying a distinct molecular identifier. Instead of being binned into consensus sequences, reads with shared molecular identifiers were discarded. CDR3 identification, clonotype clustering and error correction used MiTCR with a Q25 quality threshold and the strictest error-elimination algorithm. A nonparametric unseen species model with Euler transformation was used to estimate lower-bound total TCR beta diversity. Using fastp trimming at Q25 and MiXCR clonotype assembly, TCRdb reanalyzed the public sequencing data and kept in-frame beta chains. Entries that share a CDR3 protein sequence are merged under the most common genes and DNA. TCRdb's processing, not the authors', yielded these V and J calls. The sample profile shows just over 800,000 distinct CDR3 sequences; about 62% of them were found once. Of the sample, around 30% is held by the ten largest clones.

Source material: blood. This TCR was sampled from a man aged 30 to 39 in good health.

The nucleotide sequence reads TGCGCCAGCAGCTTGGACGTGGGGGCGAGCTCACCCCTCCACTTT. Its translation is CASSLDVGASSPLHF. The rearranged chain carries TRBV5-1 and TRBJ1-6; TRBD1 could be the D gene, as 6 bases match. From a lookup of the germline V gene, CDR1 and CDR2 are SGHRS and YFSETQ. Inclusive of the bounding cysteine and phenylalanine, the CDR3 is 15 residues long. Only the CDR3 part of the read is kept: 45 bases, read in frame from the first base. V is clipped by 0 bases and J by 10 bases, and the sequence between their germline boundaries is 14 bases long.